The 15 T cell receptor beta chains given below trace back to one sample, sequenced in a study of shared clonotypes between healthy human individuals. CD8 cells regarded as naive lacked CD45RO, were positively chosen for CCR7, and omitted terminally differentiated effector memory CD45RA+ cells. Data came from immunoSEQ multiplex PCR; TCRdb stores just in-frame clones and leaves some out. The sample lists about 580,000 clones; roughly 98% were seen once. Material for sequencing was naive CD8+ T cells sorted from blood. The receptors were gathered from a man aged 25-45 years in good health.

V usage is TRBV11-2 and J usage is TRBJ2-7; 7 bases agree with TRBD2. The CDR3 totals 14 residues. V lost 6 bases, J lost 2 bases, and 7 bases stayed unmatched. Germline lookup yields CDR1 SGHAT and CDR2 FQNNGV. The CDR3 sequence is CASSYRGGTYEQYF. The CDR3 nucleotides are TGTGCCAGCAGTTATCGCGGGGGAACCTACGAGCAGTACTTC.

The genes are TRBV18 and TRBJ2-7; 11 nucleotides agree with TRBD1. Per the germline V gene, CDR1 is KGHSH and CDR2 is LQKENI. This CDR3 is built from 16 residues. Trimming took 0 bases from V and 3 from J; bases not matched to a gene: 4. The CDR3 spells CASSPPWDRGDYEQYF. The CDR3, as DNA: TGTGCCAGCTCACCACCATGGGACAGGGGGGACTACGAGCAGTACTTC.

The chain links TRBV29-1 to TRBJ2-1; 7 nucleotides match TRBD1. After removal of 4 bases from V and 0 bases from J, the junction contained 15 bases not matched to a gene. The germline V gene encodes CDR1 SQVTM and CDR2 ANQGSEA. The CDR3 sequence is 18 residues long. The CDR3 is CSVGALYRDSDSYNEQFF. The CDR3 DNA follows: TGCAGCGTTGGGGCCCTATACCGGGACAGCGACTCCTACAATGAGCAGTTCTTC.

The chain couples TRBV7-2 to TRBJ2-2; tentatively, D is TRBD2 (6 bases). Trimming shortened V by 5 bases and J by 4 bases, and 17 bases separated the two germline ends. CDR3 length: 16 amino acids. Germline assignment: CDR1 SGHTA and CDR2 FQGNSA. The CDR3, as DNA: TGTGCCAGCAGCCATCCCCTTGCGGGACTCACCGGGGAGCTGTTTTTT. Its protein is CASSHPLAGLTGELFF.

CDR3 sequence: CATTTETSGNTIYF. CDR3 coding DNA: TGTGCCACCACGACCGAAACCTCTGGAAACACCATATATTTT. The chain employs TRBV10-3 and TRBJ1-3; the D is unclear. From germline, CDR1 is ENHRY and CDR2 SYGVKD. The ends were cut back, 10 bases at V and 0 bases at J, with 13 bases in the middle. This CDR3 is built from 14 residues.

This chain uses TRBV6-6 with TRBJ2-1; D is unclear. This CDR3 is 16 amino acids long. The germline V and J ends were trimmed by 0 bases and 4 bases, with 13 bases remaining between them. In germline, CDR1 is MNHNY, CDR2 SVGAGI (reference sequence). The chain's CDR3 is CASSYSIDGPYNEQFF. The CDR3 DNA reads TGTGCCAGCAGTTACTCGATCGACGGGCCTTACAATGAGCAGTTCTTC.

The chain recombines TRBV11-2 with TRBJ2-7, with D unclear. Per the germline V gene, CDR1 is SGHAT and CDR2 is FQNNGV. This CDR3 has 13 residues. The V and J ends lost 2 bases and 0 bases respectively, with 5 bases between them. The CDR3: CASSLRPSYEQYF. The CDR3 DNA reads TGTGCCAGCAGCTTACGTCCCTCCTACGAGCAGTACTTC. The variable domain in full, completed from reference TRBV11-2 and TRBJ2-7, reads EAGVAQSPRYKIIEKRQSVAFWCNPISGHATLYWYQQILGQGPKLLIQFQNNGVVDDSQLPKDRFSAERLKGVDSTLKIQPAKLEDSAVYLCASSLRPSYEQYFGPGTRLTVT.

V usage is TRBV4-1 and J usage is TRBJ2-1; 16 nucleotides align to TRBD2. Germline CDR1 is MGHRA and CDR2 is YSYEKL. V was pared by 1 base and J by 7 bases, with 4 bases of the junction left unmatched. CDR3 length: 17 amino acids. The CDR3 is CASSQAPGLAGGNEQFF. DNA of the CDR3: TGCGCCAGCAGCCAAGCTCCGGGACTAGCGGGAGGGAATGAGCAGTTCTTC.

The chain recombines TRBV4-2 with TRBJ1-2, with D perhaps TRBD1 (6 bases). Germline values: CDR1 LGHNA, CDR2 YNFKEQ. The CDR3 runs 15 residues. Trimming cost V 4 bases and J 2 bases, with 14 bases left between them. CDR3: CASSPTGGHNYGYTF. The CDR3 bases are TGTGCCAGCAGCCCTACGGGGGGCCACAACTATGGCTACACCTTC.

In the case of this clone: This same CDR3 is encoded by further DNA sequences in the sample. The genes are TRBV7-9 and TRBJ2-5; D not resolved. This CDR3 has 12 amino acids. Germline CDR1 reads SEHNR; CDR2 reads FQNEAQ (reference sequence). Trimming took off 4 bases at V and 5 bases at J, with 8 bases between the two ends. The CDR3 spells CASSSPRETQYF. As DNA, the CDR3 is TGTGCCAGCAGCTCGCCTCGGGAGACCCAGTACTTC.

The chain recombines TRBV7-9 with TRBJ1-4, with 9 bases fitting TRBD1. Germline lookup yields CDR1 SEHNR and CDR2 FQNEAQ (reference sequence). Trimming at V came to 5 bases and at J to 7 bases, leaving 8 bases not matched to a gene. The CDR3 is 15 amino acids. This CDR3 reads CASSEPGTGFEKLFF. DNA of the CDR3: TGTGCCAGCAGCGAACCCGGGACAGGGTTTGAAAAACTGTTTTTT.

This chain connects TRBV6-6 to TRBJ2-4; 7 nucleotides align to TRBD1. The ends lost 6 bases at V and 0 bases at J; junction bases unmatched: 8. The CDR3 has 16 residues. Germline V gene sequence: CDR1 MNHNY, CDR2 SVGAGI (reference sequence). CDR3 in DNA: TGTGCCAGCAGCCTCCAGGACAGGAGAGCCAAAAACATTCAGTACTTC. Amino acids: CASSLQDRRAKNIQYF.

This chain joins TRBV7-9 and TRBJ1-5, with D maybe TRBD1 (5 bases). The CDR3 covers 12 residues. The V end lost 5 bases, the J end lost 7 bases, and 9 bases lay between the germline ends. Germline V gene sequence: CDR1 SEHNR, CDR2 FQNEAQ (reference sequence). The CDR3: CASSPAGQPQHF. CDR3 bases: TGTGCCAGCAGCCCCGCAGGGCAGCCCCAGCATTTT.

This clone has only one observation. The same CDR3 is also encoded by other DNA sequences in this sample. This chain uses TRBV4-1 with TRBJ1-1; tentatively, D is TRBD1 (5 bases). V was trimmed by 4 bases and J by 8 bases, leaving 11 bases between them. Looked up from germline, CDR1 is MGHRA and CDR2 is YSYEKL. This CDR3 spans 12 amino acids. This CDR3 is CASSRGTSEAFF. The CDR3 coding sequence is TGCGCCAGCAGCCGGGGGACTTCCGAAGCTTTCTTT.

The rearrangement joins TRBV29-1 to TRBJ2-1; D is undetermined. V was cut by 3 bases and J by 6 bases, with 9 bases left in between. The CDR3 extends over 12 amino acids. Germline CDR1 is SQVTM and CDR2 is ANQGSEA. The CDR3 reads CSVEPTPNEQFF. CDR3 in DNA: TGCAGCGTTGAGCCCACCCCCAATGAGCAGTTCTTC.